This T cell receptor beta chain was identified during a study of early T cells in non-severe SARS-CoV-2 infection. Turning to the study itself: Unsorted whole-blood RNA was sequenced in bulk, leaving chains unpaired. Findings of the study overall: Comparison of clonotypes with VDJdb favored anti-spike CD8 responses while missing private and CD4 specificities.

To note about this clonotype: What it recognizes is unknown.

The TCR library protocol was used to attach unique molecular identifiers. These identifiers were attached to individual cDNA molecules. TCRdb re-analysed the 5' RACE reads in MiXCR, keeping a single row per CDR3 protein. The data contain fewer than 120,000 distinct CDR3 sequences, roughly an eighth of them seen just once; the ten biggest clones take up approximately 4%. CDR1 is DFQATT, CDR2 SNEGSKA, per germline (reference sequence). This CDR3 spans 15 amino acids. The trim removed 5 bases at V and 2 bases at J, leaving 9 bases unmatched. The sample here was whole blood, taken at baseline. The clonotype was recovered from an adult who was a healthcare worker with PCR-confirmed SARS-CoV-2 infection or an uninfected control (not recorded which). This chain uses TRBV20-1 with TRBJ2-3, with 8 bases aligning to TRBD2. The CDR3 reads CSAYLSGRATDTQYF. The CDR3 DNA is TGCAGTGCTTACCTAAGCGGGAGAGCCACAGATACGCAGTATTTT.